One and the same sample provided the 26 T cell receptor beta chains below, sequenced in a study of T-cell reconstitution after alpha-beta-depleted transplantation in children. As it was prepared, the TCRbeta library received unique molecular identifiers. TCRdb itself ran the PCR reads through MiXCR, one entry per CDR3 protein. The table lists approximately 590,000 distinct CDR3 sequences, under 12% of them singletons, with 4% in the top ten. The sample here was PBMCs from the stem cell graft donor, taken from the stem cell graft. Source of these receptors: a human donor who donated a stem cell graft to a child with acute myeloid leukemia.

This clonotype turned up a few times. The V and J genes are TRBV5-5 and TRBJ2-5; 7 nucleotides agree with TRBD2. The CDR3 totals 14 residues. Trimming took 4 bases from V and 5 from J; bases not matched to a gene: 8. Per the germline V gene, CDR1 is SGHKS and CDR2 is YYEKEE (reference sequence). CDR3 in amino acids: CASSRGERSETQYF. The CDR3 DNA is TGTGCCAGCAGCCGGGGGGAAAGATCGGAGACCCAGTACTTC.

This clonotype was seen only a few times. The V call is TRBV20-1, the J call TRBJ1-2; 7 bases are a match to TRBD1. The CDR3 is made up of 14 amino acids. CDR1 and CDR2 (germline): DFQATT, SNEGSKA (reference sequence). V lost 2 bases to trimming and J lost 2 bases; unmatched junction nucleotides: 5. CDR3 sequence (DNA): TGCAGTGCTAGACAGGGGGGCGAAAACTATGGCTACACCTTC. This encodes CSARQGGENYGYTF.

This clonotype was seen many times. The V call is TRBV7-3, the J call TRBJ2-1; the D gene could be TRBD1 or TRBD2 (5 bases each). CDR3 length: 14 residues. Trimming shortened V by 4 bases and J by 9 bases, and 16 bases separated the two germline ends. Per germline, CDR1 SGHTA and CDR2 FQGTGA. The CDR3 loop reads CASSSGNPGAEQFF. The CDR3 DNA sequence: TGTGCCAGCAGCTCCGGGAACCCCGGGGCTGAGCAGTTCTTC.

Only a few counts were recorded for this clonotype. The chain joins TRBV5-1 to TRBJ2-7; maybe TRBD2 (5 bases). CDR1 and CDR2 from the germline V gene are SGHRS and YFSETQ. The CDR3 extends over 15 amino acids. V lost 0 bases and J lost 0, with 10 bases in between. The CDR3 is CASSLGGEGSYEQYF. CDR3 in DNA: TGCGCCAGCAGCTTGGGAGGTGAGGGCTCCTACGAGCAGTACTTC.

The chain carries TRBV20-1 and TRBJ2-1, with D tentatively TRBD1 or TRBD2 (5 bases each). Germline V gives CDR1 DFQATT, CDR2 SNEGSKA (reference sequence). The germline V and J ends were trimmed by 6 bases and 0 bases, with 12 bases remaining between them. The CDR3 runs 14 residues. CDR3 amino acids: CSAEGPNSYNEQFF. In DNA form, the CDR3 reads TGCAGTGCCGAGGGACCGAACTCCTACAATGAGCAGTTCTTC.

The chain joins TRBV13 to TRBJ2-7, with D perhaps TRBD1 (6 bases). This CDR3 is built from 15 residues. CDR1 and CDR2 (germline): PRHDT, FYEKMQ (reference sequence). The ends were cut back, 3 bases at V and 3 bases at J, with 15 bases in the middle. CDR3 nucleotide sequence: TGTGCCAGCAGCTTGACCCTCCGGGACAACTACGAGCAGTACTTC. Translation gives CASSLTLRDNYEQYF.

This clonotype was seen at least ten times. This chain connects TRBV12-3 or TRBV12-4 to TRBJ1-6; D is uncertain. This CDR3 spans 11 amino acids. The V and J ends lost 6 bases and 8 bases respectively, with 5 bases between them. The CDR3: CASRGDSPLHF. The DNA for the CDR3 is TGTGCCAGCAGGGGAGATTCACCCCTCCACTTT.

This clonotype was seen repeatedly, ten times or more. The chain links TRBV7-9 to TRBJ2-5; 12 bases are shared with TRBD2. CDR1 and CDR2 from the germline V gene are SEHNR and FQNEAQ (reference sequence). The CDR3 is 16 residues long. V shed 5 bases and J 5 bases; nucleotides not matched to a gene: 9. CDR3 in DNA: TGTGCCAGCAGCCCTAGGACTAGCGGGATCTTTGAGACCCAGTACTTC. Its protein product is CASSPRTSGIFETQYF.

This clonotype has a handful of counts. V gene TRBV7-6 combines with J gene TRBJ2-2; D possibly corresponds to TRBD1 (5 bases). The CDR3 runs to 16 residues. Germline CDR1 and CDR2: SGHVS and FNYEAQ. Trimming pared 1 base from V and 4 bases from J, leaving 13 bases between. The CDR3 spells CASSLVLGVRTGELFF. For the CDR3, the DNA is TGTGCCAGCAGCTTAGTTCTAGGGGTGCGCACCGGGGAGCTGTTTTTT.

In DNA form, the CDR3 reads TGTGCCAGCAGTTTATCCGCAGGGGGCGAGGAAAAACTGTTTTTT. It specifies CASSLSAGGEEKLFF. This sequence joins TRBV27 and TRBJ1-4; 8 positions agree with TRBD1. J gave up 8 bases and V 0 bases, and 5 bases lay outside the gene matches. Germline V gene lookup returns CDR1 MNHEY and CDR2 SMNVEV (reference sequence). The CDR3 extends over 15 amino acids.

Many counts were recorded for this clonotype. The V and J genes are TRBV4-3 and TRBJ2-1, with no clear D. Germline assignment: CDR1 LGHNA and CDR2 YSLEER. The CDR3 is 16 residues long. The V end was cut by 5 bases, the J end by 1 base, with 15 bases between. The CDR3 region is CASSDNRPSSYNEQFF. The CDR3 DNA is TGCGCCAGCAGCGATAACCGGCCCTCGTCCTACAATGAGCAGTTCTTC.

This clonotype occurred a few times. This chain links TRBV20-1 with TRBJ2-1; D remains ambiguous. With 3 bases removed from V and 8 bases from J, the gap between germline ends came to 14 bases. This CDR3 comprises 13 residues. Germline V gene lookup returns CDR1 DFQATT and CDR2 SNEGSKA (reference sequence). CDR3 sequence: CSASGGVVDEQFF. As DNA, the CDR3 is TGCAGTGCTAGCGGTGGGGTTGTCGATGAGCAGTTCTTC.

This rearrangement joins TRBV20-1 to TRBJ2-7, with TRBD1 as a possible D gene (5 bases). The germline V gene encodes CDR1 DFQATT and CDR2 SNEGSKA (reference sequence). The CDR3 is 15 residues long. The CDR3 spells CCFLNRQGSSYEQYF. CDR3 DNA sequence: TGCTGCTTCTTAAACAGGCAGGGAAGCTCCTACGAGCAGTACTTC.

This clonotype came up many times. This rearrangement joins TRBV6-5 to TRBJ2-1; D gene unclear. Germline V gene lookup returns CDR1 MNHEY and CDR2 SVGAGI. The CDR3 is made up of 14 amino acids. V shed 9 bases and J shed 3 bases, with 15 bases lying between them. CDR3 protein: CASLPTVVYNEQFF. CDR3 sequence (DNA): TGTGCCAGTTTACCTACGGTAGTCTACAATGAGCAGTTCTTC.

In this sample, this clonotype turned up many times. The V and J genes are TRBV29-1 and TRBJ2-7; 7 nucleotides match TRBD1. The V gene's germline CDR1 is SQVTM and CDR2 ANQGSEA. The V segment lost 4 bases and the J segment 0 bases; nucleotides outside the gene matches: 9. The length of the CDR3 is 15 residues. The CDR3 loop is CSVADPGQFSYEQYF. CDR3 in DNA: TGCAGCGTTGCCGACCCGGGACAGTTCTCCTACGAGCAGTACTTC.

The DNA for the CDR3 is TGCAGTGCCCAGACAGGGGACCGAACTCAGCCCCAGCATTTT. Protein: CSAQTGDRTQPQHF. The V gene is TRBV20-1, the J gene TRBJ1-5; 8 nucleotides line up with TRBD1. The germline CDR1 and CDR2 sequences are DFQATT and SNEGSKA (reference sequence). The V and J ends lost 6 bases and 6 bases, in that order; junction bases with no gene match: 10. The CDR3 extends over 14 amino acids.

The CDR3 protein is CASSFSSVGRGRRGETQYF. CDR3 nucleotides: TGTGCCAGCAGTTTTTCAAGTGTGGGTAGGGGGCGACGGGGGGAGACCCAGTACTTC. The gene calls are TRBV27 and TRBJ2-5; D is perhaps TRBD1 (7 bases). Germline CDR1 MNHEY, CDR2 SMNVEV (reference sequence). The CDR3 runs 19 residues. V lost 3 bases to trimming and J lost 5 bases, with 28 bases between them.

Ten or more counts support this clonotype. The chain is built from TRBV30 and TRBJ2-2; the D gene is possibly TRBD2 (5 bases). V was pared by 0 bases and J by 4 bases, with 12 bases between. Per germline, CDR1 GTSNPN and CDR2 SVGIG (reference sequence). This CDR3 has 15 amino acids. The chain's CDR3 is CAWSVSLAATGELFF. The DNA of the CDR3 is TGTGCCTGGAGTGTCAGTCTAGCAGCCACCGGGGAGCTGTTTTTT.

This clonotype was counted between two and nine times. The V gene is TRBV20-1, the J gene TRBJ2-1, with 8 bases aligning to TRBD2. With 5 bases clipped from V and 5 bases from J, the junction kept 26 bases outside the gene matches. This CDR3 is 20 amino acids long. The germline V gene encodes CDR1 DFQATT and CDR2 SNEGSKA (reference sequence). This CDR3 is CSAELNKLSISGTGNNEQFF. The CDR3 DNA is TGCAGTGCTGAACTAAACAAATTATCGATTAGCGGGACCGGCAACAATGAGCAGTTCTTC.

V gene TRBV6-2 or TRBV6-3 combines with J gene TRBJ2-7; 7 bases agree with TRBD2. Trimming cost V 0 bases and J 3 bases; bases outside gene matches: 8. From germline, CDR1 is MNHEY and CDR2 SVGEGT. There are 16 residues in the CDR3. The CDR3 loop is CASSYSIAGDLYEQYF. The CDR3 DNA is TGTGCCAGCAGTTACTCGATTGCGGGAGATCTCTACGAGCAGTACTTC.

This clonotype was observed many times. V is TRBV20-1 and J is TRBJ1-2, with TRBD1 identical over 7 bases. Trimming at V came to 4 bases and at J to 4 bases, leaving 12 bases not matched to a gene. CDR3 length: 15 residues. The germline V gene encodes CDR1 DFQATT and CDR2 SNEGSKA (reference sequence). The CDR3: CSATSDRVLGYGYTF. In DNA, the CDR3 is TGCAGTGCTACCTCCGACAGGGTTTTAGGCTATGGCTACACCTTC.

This clonotype was counted between two and nine times. The CDR3 loop is CASSVPASSTGELFF. CDR3 nucleotides: TGTGCCAGCAGCGTACCGGCTAGTTCGACCGGGGAGCTGTTTTTT. The V gene is TRBV9, the J gene TRBJ2-2; D gene unclear. V was shortened by 1 base and J by 5 bases, with 12 bases between the two germline ends. This CDR3 has 15 amino acids. The V gene's germline CDR1 is SGDLS and CDR2 YYNGEE.

The gene calls are TRBV20-1 and TRBJ2-1, with 12 bases matching TRBD2. The CDR3 sequence is 14 residues long. Unmatched junction bases numbered 6, after V lost 3 bases and J lost 9 bases. CDR1 is DFQATT and CDR2 is SNEGSKA in the germline V gene (reference sequence). The CDR3 region is CSARRLAGDGEQFF. CDR3 DNA sequence: TGCAGTGCTAGGCGACTAGCGGGAGATGGTGAGCAGTTCTTC.

The sample holds a few counts of this clonotype. The chain combines TRBV28 with TRBJ1-5; a possible D gene is TRBD1 (5 bases). This CDR3 has 16 amino acids. Germline V gene data show CDR1 as MDHEN and CDR2 as SYDVKM. With 7 bases removed from V and 0 bases from J, the gap between germline ends came to 16 bases. CDR3 sequence: CASITGAGLSNQPQHF. CDR3 nucleotides: TGTGCCAGCATCACTGGGGCAGGGCTTAGCAATCAGCCCCAGCATTTT.

This clonotype was observed many times. The chain joins TRBV20-1 to TRBJ2-7, with D unresolved. Trimming removed 3 bases from V and 0 bases from J, with 12 bases in between. Per the germline V gene, CDR1 is DFQATT and CDR2 is SNEGSKA (reference sequence). This CDR3 is built from 14 residues. CDR3 sequence: CSASRRGSSYEQYF. In nucleotides, the CDR3 is TGCAGTGCTAGTCGTAGAGGCTCCTCCTACGAGCAGTACTTC.

This clonotype appeared a few times. Written as DNA, the CDR3 is TGTGCCAGCAGTCCGGGCGCGGGAGCCCCCTCCTACGAGCAGTACTTC. Translated: CASSPGAGAPSYEQYF. The chain recombines TRBV28 with TRBJ2-7, with 7 bases that match TRBD2. The J segment lost 0 bases and the V segment lost 5 bases, leaving 10 bases of the junction unmatched. CDR1 MDHEN and CDR2 SYDVKM come from the germline V gene. CDR3 size: 16 residues.